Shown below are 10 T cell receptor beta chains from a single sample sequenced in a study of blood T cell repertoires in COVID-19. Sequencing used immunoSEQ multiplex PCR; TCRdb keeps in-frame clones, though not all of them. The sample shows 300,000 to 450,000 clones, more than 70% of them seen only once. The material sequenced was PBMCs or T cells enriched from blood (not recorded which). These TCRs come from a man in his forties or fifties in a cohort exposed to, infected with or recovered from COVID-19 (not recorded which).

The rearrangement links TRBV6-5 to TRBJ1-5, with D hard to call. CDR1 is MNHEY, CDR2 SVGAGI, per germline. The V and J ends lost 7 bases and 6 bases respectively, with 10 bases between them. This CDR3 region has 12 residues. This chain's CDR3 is CASNLLGQPQHF. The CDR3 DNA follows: TGTGCCAGCAATTTGCTAGGTCAGCCCCAGCATTTT.

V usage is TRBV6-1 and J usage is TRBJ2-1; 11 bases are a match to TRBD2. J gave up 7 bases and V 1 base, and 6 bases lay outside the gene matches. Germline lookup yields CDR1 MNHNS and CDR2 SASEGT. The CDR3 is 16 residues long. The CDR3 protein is CASSEVIAGGWNEQFF. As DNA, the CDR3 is TGTGCCAGCAGTGAAGTTATAGCGGGAGGGTGGAATGAGCAGTTCTTC.

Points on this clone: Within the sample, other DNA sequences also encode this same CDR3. CDR3 in amino acids: CASSLAGSYEQYF. The CDR3, as DNA: TGTGCCAGCAGCTTAGCTGGCTCCTACGAGCAGTACTTC. This chain links TRBV5-4 with TRBJ2-7; D is unclear. The CDR3 loop spans 13 amino acids. Trimming cost V 2 bases and J 0 bases, with 6 bases left between them. Germline CDR1 reads SGHNT; CDR2 reads YYREEE (reference sequence).

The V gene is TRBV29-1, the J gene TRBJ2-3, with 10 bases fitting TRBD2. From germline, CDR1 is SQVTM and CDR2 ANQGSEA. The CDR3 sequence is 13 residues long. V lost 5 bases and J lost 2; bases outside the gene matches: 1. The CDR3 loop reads CSVTSGDTDTQYF. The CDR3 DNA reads TGCAGCGTTACTAGCGGGGACACAGATACGCAGTATTTT.

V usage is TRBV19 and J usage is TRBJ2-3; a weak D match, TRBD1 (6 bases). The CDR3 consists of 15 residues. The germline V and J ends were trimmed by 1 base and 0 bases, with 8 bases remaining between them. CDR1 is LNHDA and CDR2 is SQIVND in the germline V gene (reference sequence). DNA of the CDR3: TGTGCCAGTAGTATAGGGACAGCCAGCACAGATACGCAGTATTTT. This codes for CASSIGTASTDTQYF.

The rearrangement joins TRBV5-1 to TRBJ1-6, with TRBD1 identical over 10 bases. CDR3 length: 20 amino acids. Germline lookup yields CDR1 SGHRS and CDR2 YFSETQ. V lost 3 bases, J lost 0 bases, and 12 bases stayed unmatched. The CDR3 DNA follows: TGCGCCAGCAGCTCAATACCGACAGGGGGCGCCTCCTCCTATAATTCACCCCTCCACTTT. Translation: CASSSIPTGGASSYNSPLHF.

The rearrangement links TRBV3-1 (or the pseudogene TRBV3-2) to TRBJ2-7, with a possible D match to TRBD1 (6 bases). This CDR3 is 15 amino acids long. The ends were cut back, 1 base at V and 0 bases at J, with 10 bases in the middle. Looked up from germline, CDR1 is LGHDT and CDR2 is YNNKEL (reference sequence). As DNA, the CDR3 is TGTGCCAGCAGCCAAGGGGGGCAGAACTCCTACGAGCAGTACTTC. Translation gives CASSQGGQNSYEQYF.

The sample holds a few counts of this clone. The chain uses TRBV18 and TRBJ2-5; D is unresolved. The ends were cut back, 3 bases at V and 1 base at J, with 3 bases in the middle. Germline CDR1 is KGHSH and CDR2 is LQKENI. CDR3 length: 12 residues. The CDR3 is CASSPLQETQYF. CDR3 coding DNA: TGTGCCAGCTCACCCCTCCAAGAGACCCAGTACTTC.

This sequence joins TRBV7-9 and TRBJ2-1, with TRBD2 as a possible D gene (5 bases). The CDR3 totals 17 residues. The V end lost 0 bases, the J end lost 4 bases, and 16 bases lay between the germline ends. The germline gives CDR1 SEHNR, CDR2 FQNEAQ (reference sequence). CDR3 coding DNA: TGTGCCAGCAGCTTAGCGAGTTTTCGGCGGGTTTACAATGAGCAGTTCTTC. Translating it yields CASSLASFRRVYNEQFF.

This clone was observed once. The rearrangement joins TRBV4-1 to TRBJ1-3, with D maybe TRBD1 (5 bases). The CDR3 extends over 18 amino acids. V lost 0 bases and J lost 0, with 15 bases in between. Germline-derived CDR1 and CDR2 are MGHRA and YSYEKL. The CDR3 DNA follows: TGCGCCAGCAGCCAAGAAGGGGTGAGAGGAAACTCTGGAAACACCATATATTTT. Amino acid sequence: CASSQEGVRGNSGNTIYF.